Below, 6 T cell receptor beta chains from the same sample are listed, as sequenced in a study of OX40 agonist ivuxolimab in advanced cancers. The assay was immunoSEQ multiplex PCR, and TCRdb's table has in-frame clones only and misses some. The profile shows approximately 70,000 clones, 87% of them singletons. The material sequenced was CD4+ or CD8+ T cells sorted from blood, taken in a trial of the OX40 agonist ivuxolimab. Every receptor here comes from an adult with an advanced solid tumor such as melanoma, head and neck, liver or kidney cancer.

This chain connects TRBV29-1 to TRBJ1-4; 7 nucleotides match TRBD1. The CDR3 runs 13 residues. CDR1 and CDR2 (germline): SQVTM, ANQGSEA. The V and J ends lost 6 bases and 3 bases, in that order; junction bases with no gene match: 4. CDR3 sequence reads: CSVTGQSNEKLFF. The DNA of the CDR3 is TGCAGCGTGACGGGACAGTCTAATGAAAAACTGTTTTTT.

The V and J genes are TRBV28 and TRBJ2-7; a weak D match, TRBD1 (5 bases). The CDR3 spans 13 residues. The germline CDR1 and CDR2 sequences are MDHEN and SYDVKM. Trimming stripped 6 bases from V and 4 bases from J, with 13 bases between. The CDR3 coding sequence is TGTGCCAGCAGCCCCGACAGCCGGTACGAGCAGTACTTC. Translation: CASSPDSRYEQYF.

CDR3 DNA: TGTGCCAGCAGCCTGACAGGTGAAAGCGCAAAACTGTTTTTT. Its protein is CASSLTGESAKLFF. V is TRBV5-5 and J is TRBJ1-4, with D perhaps matching TRBD1 (6 bases). Germline V gives CDR1 SGHKS, CDR2 YYEKEE (reference sequence). The V and J ends lost 4 bases and 10 bases respectively, with 17 bases between them. The CDR3 runs 14 residues.

J is TRBJ2-2 and V is TRBV27, with D possibly TRBD2 on 7 matching bases. CDR1 is MNHEY and CDR2 is SMNVEV in the germline V gene (reference sequence). Between the trimmed V and J ends, which lost 6 bases and 1 base, there was a span of 12 bases. CDR3 length: 15 residues. Here the CDR3 DNA reads TGTGCCAGCAGGAGGGGGGGGCAGAACACCGGGGAGCTGTTTTTT. The encoded protein is CASRRGGQNTGELFF.

The chain uses TRBV30 and TRBJ1-2; D not certain. V was trimmed by 1 base and J by 4 bases, leaving 10 bases between them. This CDR3 is 13 amino acids long. The germline V gene has CDR1 GTSNPN and CDR2 SVGIG (reference sequence). Here the CDR3 DNA reads TGTGCCTGGAGTGCTGGGCTCGGCTATGGCTACACCTTC. Amino acids: CAWSAGLGYGYTF. Full variable domain (remainder filled in from reference TRBV30 and TRBJ1-2): SQTIHQWPATLVQPVGSPLSLECTVEGTSNPNLYWYRQAAGRGLQLLFYSVGIGQISSEVPQNLSASRPQDRQFILSSKKLLLSDSGFYLCAWSAGLGYGYTFGSGTRLTVV.

The genes are TRBV5-4 and TRBJ1-1; D perhaps matches TRBD1 (5 bases). In germline, CDR1 is SGHNT, CDR2 YYREEE (reference sequence). The CDR3 consists of 13 residues. Deletions cut 5 bases from V and 11 bases from J, with 19 bases between. The CDR3 sequence: CASSYGTEDGAFF. The CDR3 region has the DNA TGTGCCAGCAGTTACGGGACCGAGGATGGGGCTTTCTTT.